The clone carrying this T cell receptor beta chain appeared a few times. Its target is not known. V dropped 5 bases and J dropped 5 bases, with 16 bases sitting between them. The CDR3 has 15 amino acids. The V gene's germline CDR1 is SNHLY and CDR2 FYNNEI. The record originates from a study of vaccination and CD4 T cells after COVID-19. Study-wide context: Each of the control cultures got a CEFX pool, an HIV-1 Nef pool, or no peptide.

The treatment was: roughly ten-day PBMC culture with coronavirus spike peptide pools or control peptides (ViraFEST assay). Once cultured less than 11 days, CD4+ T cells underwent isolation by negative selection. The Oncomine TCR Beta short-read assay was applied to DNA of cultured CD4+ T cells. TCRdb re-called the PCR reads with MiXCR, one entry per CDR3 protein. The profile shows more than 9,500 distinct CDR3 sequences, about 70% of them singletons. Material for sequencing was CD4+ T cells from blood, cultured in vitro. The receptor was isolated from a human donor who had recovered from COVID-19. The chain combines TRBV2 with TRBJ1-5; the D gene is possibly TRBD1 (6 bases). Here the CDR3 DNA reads TGTGCCAGCAGTTTAGGACAGACGAATTATCAGCCCCAGCATTTT. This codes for CASSLGQTNYQPQHF.